This T cell receptor (beta chain) emerged from a study of blood T cell repertoires in COVID-19. In the study overall: Acute and convalescent COVID-19 specimens originated in the United States, Italy and Spain. Nucleic acid was either cDNA or gDNA, and it came from T cells, B-cell-depleted T cells, or PBMCs.

Original data processing: Reference gene primer amplification gave estimated nucleated cell counts. Produced via immunoSEQ multiplex PCR; TCRdb's table is partial and in-frame only. Clone size and the V and J calls come from that table; the DNA yielded D and trimming. The data show around 200,000 clones, about nine tenths seen once. The CDR3 contains 15 residues. Trimming cost V 0 bases and J 7 bases, with 11 bases left between them. CDR1 is SGHRS, CDR2 YFSETQ, per germline. V usage is TRBV5-1 and J usage is TRBJ1-6, with D maybe TRBD1 (5 bases). Input material: peripheral blood. The source of this sequence is a man in his fifties with acute or convalescent COVID-19. CDR3: CASSLAGLGNSPLHF. The CDR3 DNA is TGCGCCAGCAGCTTGGCAGGGCTAGGGAATTCACCCCTCCACTTT.